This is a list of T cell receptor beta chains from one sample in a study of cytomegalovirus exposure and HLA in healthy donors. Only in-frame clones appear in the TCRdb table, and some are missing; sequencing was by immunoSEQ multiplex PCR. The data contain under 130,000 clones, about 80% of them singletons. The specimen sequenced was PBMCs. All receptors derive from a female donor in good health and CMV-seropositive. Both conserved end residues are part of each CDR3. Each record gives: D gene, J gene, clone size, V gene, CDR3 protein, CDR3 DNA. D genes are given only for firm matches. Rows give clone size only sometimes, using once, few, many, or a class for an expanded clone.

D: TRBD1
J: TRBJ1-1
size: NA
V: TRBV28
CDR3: CASSRPGQGTDEAFF
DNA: TGTGCCAGCAGTCGACCGGGACAGGGGACGGATGAAGCTTTCTTT

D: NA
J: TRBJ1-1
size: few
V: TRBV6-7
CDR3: CASTSYLNTEAFF
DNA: TGTGCCAGCACGTCCTATTTGAACACTGAAGCTTTCTTT

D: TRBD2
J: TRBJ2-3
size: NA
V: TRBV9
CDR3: CASSPIGGSTDTQYF
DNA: TGTGCCAGCAGCCCGATCGGGGGGAGCACAGATACGCAGTATTTT

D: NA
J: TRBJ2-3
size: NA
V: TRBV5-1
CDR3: CASSPDWGPDTQYF
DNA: TGCGCCAGCAGCCCCGATTGGGGGCCAGATACGCAGTATTTT

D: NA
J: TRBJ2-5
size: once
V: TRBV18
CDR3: CASSPPQVQETQYF
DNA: TGTGCCAGCTCACCACCCCAGGTTCAAGAGACCCAGTACTTC

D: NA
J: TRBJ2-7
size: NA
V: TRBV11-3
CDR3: CASSLGLGNEQYF
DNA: TGTGCCAGCAGCTTAGGACTTGGTAACGAGCAGTACTTC

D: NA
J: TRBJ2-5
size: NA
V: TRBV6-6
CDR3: CASRGLGGIQETQYF
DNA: TGTGCCAGCAGGGGGTTGGGGGGAATCCAAGAGACCCAGTACTTC

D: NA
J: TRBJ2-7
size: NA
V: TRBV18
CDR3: CASSPQGDEQYF
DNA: TGTGCCAGCTCACCACAGGGGGACGAGCAGTACTTC

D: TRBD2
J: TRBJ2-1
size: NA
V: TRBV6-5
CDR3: CASSYSGGLSYNEQFF
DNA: TGTGCCAGCAGTTACTCGGGAGGGCTCTCCTACAATGAGCAGTTCTTC

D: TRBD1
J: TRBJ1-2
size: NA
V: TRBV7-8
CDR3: CASSSGTAYTF
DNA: TGTGCCAGCAGCTCCGGGACAGCTTACACCTTC